One and the same sample provided the 11 T cell receptor beta chains below, sequenced in a study of T cell responses to AZD1222 COVID-19 vaccine (dated by TCRdb to about 2021). Receptor amplification or capture employed the immunoSEQ multiplex PCR assay. Not all clones reach the TCRdb copy of this immuneACCESS table, which keeps in-frame sequences only. Checked studies attribute under half of the gap to unresolved V genes and leave the rest unexplained. This sample is represented by fewer than 200,000 clones; just under 90% of them were singletons. Roughly 4% of the sample belongs to the ten largest clones. The intended sense of this specimen's time point label: about 28 days (+/-7) after the second vaccine dose. The treatment or condition label here, explained by the study, means: meningococcal conjugate vaccine given as trial control. The input for sequencing was peripheral blood, taken 28 days after the second dose of the MenACWY control vaccine. The source is an adult who received the MenACWY meningococcal vaccine as a control.

The V gene is TRBV25-1, the J gene TRBJ2-1; D is perhaps TRBD2 (5 bases). Germline CDR1 MGHDK, CDR2 SYGVNS. This CDR3 is built from 16 residues. V lost 6 bases and J lost 0, with 15 bases in between. The chain's CDR3 is CASSPTTGISYNEQFF. CDR3 nucleotide sequence: TGTGCCAGCAGCCCTACTACGGGGATCTCCTACAATGAGCAGTTCTTC.

The gene calls are TRBV7-2 and TRBJ1-3; D unresolved. Germline lookup yields CDR1 SGHTA and CDR2 FQGNSA. This CDR3 region has 14 residues. Trimming pared 3 bases from V and 2 bases from J, leaving 8 bases between. CDR3 coding DNA: TGTGCCAGCAGCTTGACGGTAACTGGAAACACCATATATTTT. The encoded protein is CASSLTVTGNTIYF.

This clone was counted only a few times. V usage is TRBV6-5 and J usage is TRBJ1-1; weak D call: TRBD1 (5 bases). This CDR3 has 14 residues. Between the trimmed V and J ends, which lost 6 bases and 2 bases, there was a span of 13 bases. Germline V gene sequence: CDR1 MNHEY, CDR2 SVGAGI. CDR3 in DNA: TGTGCCAGCAGGTCCCCGGGGGTCAACACTGAAGCTTTCTTT. Translation gives CASRSPGVNTEAFF.

This chain connects TRBV29-1 to TRBJ1-1; no reliable D call. Germline loops: CDR1 SQVTM, CDR2 ANQGSEA. The CDR3 has 12 amino acids. V lost 8 bases to trimming and J lost 1 base, with 11 bases between them. CDR3 sequence reads: CSSILQNTEAFF. CDR3 nucleotides: TGCAGCTCAATACTTCAGAACACTGAAGCTTTCTTT.

V gene TRBV20-1 combines with J gene TRBJ1-2; D ambiguous. The CDR3 totals 9 residues. Per the germline V gene, CDR1 is DFQATT and CDR2 is SNEGSKA (reference sequence). V lost 4 bases and J lost 6, with 3 bases in between. The CDR3 protein is CSAKDGYTF. CDR3 in DNA: TGCAGTGCTAAGGATGGCTACACCTTC.

The chain couples TRBV30 to TRBJ1-2, with D hard to call. Trimming removed 0 bases from V and 7 bases from J, with 9 bases in between. This CDR3 region has 12 residues. Germline CDR1 reads GTSNPN; CDR2 reads SVGIG (reference sequence). The CDR3 sequence: CAWSVFEGGYTF. The CDR3 DNA sequence: TGTGCCTGGAGTGTTTTCGAAGGTGGCTACACCTTC.

The rearrangement uses TRBV27 and TRBJ2-3, with 10 bases that match TRBD2. The CDR3 is 14 amino acids. Trimming cost V 5 bases and J 1 base; bases outside gene matches: 0. Looked up from germline, CDR1 is MNHEY and CDR2 is SMNVEV (reference sequence). DNA for the CDR3: TGTGCCAGCAGTGGACTAGCGGGCACAGATACGCAGTATTTT. It translates to CASSGLAGTDTQYF.

The chain is built from TRBV11-3 and TRBJ1-1; no reliable D call. Germline lookup yields CDR1 SGHNT and CDR2 YENEEA. The ends were cut back, 3 bases at V and 3 bases at J, with 8 bases in the middle. This CDR3 contains 13 residues. Here the CDR3 DNA reads TGTGCCAGCAGCTTGAATTCGGACACTGAAGCTTTCTTT. Protein: CASSLNSDTEAFF.

The genes are TRBV14 and TRBJ2-4, with D possibly being TRBD1 (5 bases). Between the trimmed V and J ends, which lost 3 bases and 0 bases, there was a span of 9 bases. The CDR3 totals 15 residues. Germline values: CDR1 SGHDN, CDR2 FVKESK. CDR3 bases: TGTGCCAGCAGCCAGATAGGGGTAGCCAAAAACATTCAGTACTTC. This codes for CASSQIGVAKNIQYF.

The chain is built from TRBV4-3 and TRBJ1-3; no definite D call. Per germline, CDR1 LGHNA and CDR2 YSLEER. The CDR3 runs 14 residues. V was shortened by 0 bases and J by 8 bases, with 11 bases between the two germline ends. CDR3 coding DNA: TGCGCCAGCAGCCAAGAAATTGGGTGGGACACCATATATTTT. It specifies CASSQEIGWDTIYF.

The V gene is TRBV3-1 (or the pseudogene TRBV3-2), the J gene TRBJ1-6, with D perhaps matching TRBD1 (6 bases). V was pared by 0 bases and J by 8 bases, with 11 bases between. Per germline, CDR1 LGHDT and CDR2 YNNKEL (reference sequence). This CDR3 contains 15 residues. The CDR3 sequence is CASSQESGADSPLHF. The CDR3 DNA sequence: TGTGCCAGCAGCCAAGAATCAGGGGCCGATTCACCCCTCCACTTT.